A single sample is the source of the 29 T cell receptor beta chains below, sequenced in a study of CD8 T cells in Susac syndrome. After extraction with the RNeasy kit, about 0.5 to 1 ug of the RNA was reverse transcribed using random hexamers. TCRdb re-derived calls from the immunoSEQ multiplex PCR reads in MiXCR, one entry per CDR3 protein. In the table there are some 200,000 distinct CDR3 sequences, more than 85% of which are singletons. Material for sequencing was CD8+ T cells from PBMCs. These receptors all come from a human donor with Susac syndrome.

The chain links TRBV9 to TRBJ2-1; no clear D. The CDR3 runs to 16 residues. The ends were cut back, 0 bases at V and 5 bases at J, with 15 bases in the middle. CDR1 and CDR2 from the germline V gene are SGDLS and YYNGEE. The CDR3 sequence: CASSVGLSPRNNEQFF. In DNA form, the CDR3 reads TGTGCCAGCAGCGTAGGATTGTCCCCCCGAAACAATGAGCAGTTCTTC.

The chain joins TRBV5-1 to TRBJ2-7; tentative D call: TRBD2 (5 bases). CDR1 is SGHRS, CDR2 YFSETQ, per germline. V dropped 3 bases and J dropped 0 bases, with 10 bases sitting between them. The CDR3 contains 14 residues. CDR3 bases: TGCGCCAGCAGCTCGGACTTGAGCTCCTACGAGCAGTACTTC. This gives the protein CASSSDLSSYEQYF.

The chain recombines TRBV19 with TRBJ1-5, with D tentatively TRBD1 (6 bases). There are 17 residues in the CDR3. CDR1 is LNHDA, CDR2 SQIVND, per germline (reference sequence). Trimming shortened V by 2 bases and J by 0 bases, and 14 bases separated the two germline ends. The CDR3 bases are TGTGCCAGTAGTATAACAGGGAGCTGGAATAGCAATCAGCCCCAGCATTTT. Residues: CASSITGSWNSNQPQHF.

This chain connects TRBV5-6 to TRBJ2-5, with TRBD1 identical over 8 bases. Germline CDR1 and CDR2: SGHDT and YYEEEE. Losses at the gene ends were 3 bases for V and 1 base for J; bases not matched to a gene: 8. The CDR3 loop spans 16 amino acids. The CDR3: CASSYRQGNTQETQYF. The CDR3 nucleotides read TGTGCCAGCAGCTACAGACAGGGGAACACCCAAGAGACCCAGTACTTC.

This sequence joins TRBV27 and TRBJ1-5, with 7 bases aligning to TRBD1. Germline assignment: CDR1 MNHEY and CDR2 SMNVEV (reference sequence). The CDR3 is 16 amino acids. V gave up 2 bases and J gave up 2 bases; unmatched junction bases: 6. CDR3 bases: TGTGCCAGCAGTTTAGGAGGGGGCGCCGGCAATCAGCCCCAGCATTTT. Its protein product is CASSLGGGAGNQPQHF.

Concerning this clonotype itself: Germline is not matched at one junction end, which may reflect a read error. The rearrangement joins TRBV9 to TRBJ2-1; TRBD2 is a possible D gene (6 bases). Looked up from germline, CDR1 is SGDLS and CDR2 is YYNGEE. The CDR3 is 14 residues long. This CDR3 is CASNVGGTYNEQFF. In nucleotides, the CDR3 is TGTGCCAGCAACGTAGGCGGGACCTACAATGAGCAGTTCTTC.

This rearrangement joins TRBV3-1 to TRBJ2-2; possibly TRBD2 for D (5 bases). V lost 2 bases and J 5 bases, leaving 6 bases between the germline ends. This CDR3 has 13 residues. The germline CDR1 and CDR2 sequences are LGHDT and YNNKEL (reference sequence). CDR3 nucleotides: TGTGCCAGCAGCCAATGGGAGACCGGGGAGCTGTTTTTT. The encoded protein is CASSQWETGELFF. Combining the CDR3 with reference TRBV3-1 and TRBJ2-2 gives the whole variable domain DTAVSQTPKYLVTQMGNDKSIKCEQNLGHDTMYWYKQDSKKFLKIMFSYNNKELIINETVPNRFSPKSPDKAHLNLHINSLELGDSAVYFCASSQWETGELFFGEGSRLTVL.

This clonotype was seen just once. V gene TRBV3-1 combines with J gene TRBJ2-1, with D perhaps TRBD1 (6 bases). The length of the CDR3 is 18 residues. V was clipped by 6 bases and J by 0 bases, with 21 bases between them. CDR1 and CDR2 from the germline V gene are LGHDT and YNNKEL (reference sequence). The CDR3, as DNA: TGTGCCAGCAGACCAATGGGGGCTAGTCAGGGCTCCTACAATGAGCAGTTCTTC. Protein: CASRPMGASQGSYNEQFF.

The chain couples TRBV30 to TRBJ1-2; TRBD1 agrees at 8 bases. The trim removed 2 bases at V and 8 bases at J, leaving 4 bases unmatched. The length of the CDR3 is 12 residues. The germline V gene has CDR1 GTSNPN and CDR2 SVGIG (reference sequence). This chain's CDR3 is CAWSTGQGGYTF. The CDR3 DNA reads TGTGCCTGGAGTACCGGACAGGGCGGCTACACCTTC.

The CDR3 loop reads CSAHLLRADNYEQYF. For the CDR3, the DNA is TGCAGTGCTCACCTCCTGCGGGCGGATAACTACGAGCAGTACTTC. The rearrangement links TRBV20-1 to TRBJ2-7; possible D gene TRBD2, 5 bases. Looked up from germline, CDR1 is DFQATT and CDR2 is SNEGSKA (reference sequence). The CDR3 is 15 amino acids. Trimming took off 5 bases at V and 3 bases at J, with 20 bases between the two ends.

This chain links TRBV7-2 with TRBJ1-3; a possible D gene is TRBD1 (5 bases). Germline lookup yields CDR1 SGHTA and CDR2 FQGNSA. Trimming took 5 bases from V and 0 from J, leaving 8 bases between them. This CDR3 spans 14 amino acids. The CDR3 DNA reads as TGTGCCAGCAGCCCACAGGTCTCTGGAAACACCATATATTTT. This sequence encodes CASSPQVSGNTIYF.

V usage is TRBV7-9 and J usage is TRBJ1-4; TRBD1 agrees at 11 bases. The V and J ends lost 5 bases and 2 bases, in that order; junction bases with no gene match: 4. The germline V gene encodes CDR1 SEHNR and CDR2 FQNEAQ (reference sequence). The CDR3 is made up of 16 amino acids. CDR3 protein: CASSPGQGVTNEKLFF. The CDR3 DNA reads as TGTGCCAGCAGCCCGGGACAGGGGGTTACTAATGAAAAACTGTTTTTT.

J is TRBJ1-1 and V is TRBV29-1; D remains ambiguous. CDR1 and CDR2 from the germline V gene are SQVTM and ANQGSEA. CDR3 length: 14 residues. With 7 bases removed from V and 4 bases from J, the gap between germline ends came to 19 bases. The chain's CDR3 is CSAAARTGSTEAFF. As DNA, the CDR3 is TGCAGCGCGGCTGCACGAACTGGGAGCACTGAAGCTTTCTTT.

The gene calls are TRBV9 and TRBJ1-2; 8 bases are shared with TRBD1. V lost 1 base, J lost 5 bases, and 13 bases stayed unmatched. Germline-derived CDR1 and CDR2 are SGDLS and YYNGEE. The CDR3 is made up of 17 amino acids. The CDR3: CASSVSRSGTGEYGYTF. The CDR3, as DNA: TGTGCCAGCAGCGTAAGTAGGTCCGGGACAGGCGAGTATGGCTACACCTTC.

CDR3 DNA sequence: TGTGCCAGCAGCTTAACCGGGACAGGGACTCGATACAGCGGCTACACCTTC. Translating it yields CASSLTGTGTRYSGYTF. V and J are TRBV6-5 and TRBJ1-2; 9 positions agree with TRBD1. The ends lost 6 bases at V and 8 bases at J; junction bases unmatched: 19. The CDR3 loop spans 17 amino acids. From germline, CDR1 is MNHEY and CDR2 SVGAGI.

This clonotype was seen only once. The V gene is TRBV9, the J gene TRBJ2-1; a possible D gene is TRBD1 (5 bases). This CDR3 comprises 13 residues. The germline CDR1 and CDR2 sequences are SGDLS and YYNGEE. Trimming stripped 0 bases from V and 8 bases from J, with 9 bases between. In DNA form, the CDR3 reads TGTGCCAGCAGCGTAGTCCAGGGTCATGAGCAGTTCTTC. This codes for CASSVVQGHEQFF.

This sequence joins TRBV19 and TRBJ2-7; D is perhaps TRBD1 (6 bases). The CDR3 is 11 amino acids. Germline V gene data show CDR1 as LNHDA and CDR2 as SQIVND (reference sequence). V lost 5 bases, J lost 7 bases, and 9 bases lay in between. The CDR3 DNA reads as TGTGCCAGTAGTTACGGGACAGAGCAGTACTTC. Protein: CASSYGTEQYF.

The rearrangement joins TRBV4-1 to TRBJ2-7; D gene unclear. The germline V and J ends were trimmed by 5 bases and 1 base, with 15 bases remaining between them. This CDR3 is built from 15 residues. CDR1 and CDR2 (germline): MGHRA, YSYEKL. The CDR3 region has the DNA TGCGCCAGCAGCTTCTACTCGGTGGGGTCCTACGAGCAGTACTTC. Translated: CASSFYSVGSYEQYF.

A single count supports this clonotype. The chain combines TRBV28 with TRBJ1-1; D is uncertain. V lost 6 bases and J 8 bases, leaving 16 bases between the germline ends. Germline loops: CDR1 MDHEN, CDR2 SYDVKM. The CDR3 has 13 amino acids. The CDR3 here is CASSLITETEAFF. The CDR3 DNA is TGTGCCAGCAGCCTCATTACAGAGACCGAAGCTTTCTTT.

This chain connects TRBV6-5 to TRBJ1-1, with D hard to call. Deletions cut 7 bases from V and 1 base from J, with 7 bases between. The CDR3 sequence is 12 residues long. Germline V gene data show CDR1 as MNHEY and CDR2 as SVGAGI. The CDR3 DNA follows: TGTGCCAGCACCGACGGGAACACTGAAGCTTTCTTT. Protein: CASTDGNTEAFF.

The V call is TRBV29-1, the J call TRBJ1-4, with a tentative D call TRBD1 (5 bases). Germline assignment: CDR1 SQVTM and CDR2 ANQGSEA. V shed 7 bases and J shed 7 bases, with 13 bases lying between them. The CDR3 runs 12 residues. This CDR3 is CSGRDGSEKLFF. DNA for the CDR3: TGCAGCGGCCGGGACGGGTCTGAAAAACTGTTTTTT.

The chain has TRBV9 and TRBJ2-7; D possibly uses TRBD1 or TRBD2 (6 bases each). Germline V gene sequence: CDR1 SGDLS, CDR2 YYNGEE. V was clipped by 3 bases and J by 4 bases, with 17 bases between them. The CDR3 sequence is 15 residues long. This chain's CDR3 is CASSEQGLLDYEQYF. The CDR3 nucleotides are TGTGCCAGCAGCGAACAGGGACTTCTAGATTACGAGCAGTACTTC.

This rearrangement joins TRBV5-1 to TRBJ2-5; possibly TRBD1 for D (6 bases). Trimming pared 0 bases from V and 1 base from J, leaving 10 bases between. The CDR3 length is 15 residues. Germline V lookup: CDR1 SGHRS, CDR2 YFSETQ. This CDR3 reads CASSLGQGTQETQYF. Written as DNA, the CDR3 is TGCGCCAGCAGCTTGGGGCAGGGGACCCAAGAGACCCAGTACTTC.

This clonotype has just one count. The J gene is TRBJ1-1, the V gene TRBV7-3; no clear D. Trimming removed 4 bases at V and 1 base at J, with 13 bases between. CDR1 and CDR2 (germline): SGHTA, FQGTGA. The CDR3 runs 15 residues. CDR3 in DNA: TGTGCCAGCAGCTCAAATCCACGAGAGAACACTGAAGCTTTCTTT. Amino acid sequence: CASSSNPRENTEAFF.

The chain recombines TRBV15 with TRBJ2-3; possibly TRBD1 for D (6 bases). Trimming left V 0 bases short and J 4 bases short, with 8 bases between. The CDR3 length is 14 residues. Germline V gene lookup returns CDR1 LNHNV and CDR2 YYDKDF (reference sequence). The CDR3: CATSRDQGSDTQYF. CDR3 sequence (DNA): TGTGCCACCAGCAGAGATCAGGGGTCAGATACGCAGTATTTT.

This chain links TRBV4-1 with TRBJ2-7, with a possible D match to TRBD1 (6 bases). Germline assignment: CDR1 MGHRA and CDR2 YSYEKL. The CDR3 is 12 amino acids. The V end lost 5 bases, the J end lost 6 bases, and 11 bases lay between the germline ends. The CDR3 DNA sequence: TGCGCCAGCAGCTCCACAGGGAGCGAGCAGTACTTC. Translated, it gives CASSSTGSEQYF.

The chain uses TRBV6-7 and TRBJ2-5, with TRBD1 matching 9 bases. TRBV6-7 is recorded as an ORF, its role being uncertain. The CDR3 runs to 15 residues. J gave up 4 bases and V 7 bases, and 10 bases lay outside the gene matches. The chain's CDR3 is CASTGTGFSGETQYF. CDR3 nucleotides: TGTGCCAGCACCGGGACAGGGTTTTCAGGAGAGACCCAGTACTTC.

CDR3 DNA: TGCGCCAGCAGCCACGGGGCCGGGACTAGCTACCGCACAGATACGCAGTATTTT. It is translated as CASSHGAGTSYRTDTQYF. The chain uses TRBV4-1 and TRBJ2-3, with 9 bases fitting TRBD2. This CDR3 has 18 residues. Trimming cost V 3 bases and J 1 base; bases outside gene matches: 11. Germline CDR1 reads MGHRA; CDR2 reads YSYEKL.

The V gene is TRBV27, the J gene TRBJ1-2, with D possibly being TRBD1 (6 bases). Germline CDR1 reads MNHEY; CDR2 reads SMNVEV (reference sequence). The CDR3 has 13 residues. V lost 4 bases and J 2 bases, leaving 8 bases between the germline ends. CDR3 in amino acids: CASSWDKNYGYTF. As DNA, the CDR3 is TGTGCCAGCAGTTGGGACAAGAACTATGGCTACACCTTC.